The sequence of this TCR beta chain was determined in a study of cytomegalovirus exposure and HLA in healthy donors. Notes on the study in general: Analyzed later, association rates of TCRs varied across HLA loci, with DRB1 most and HLA-C fewest.

The PCR used 60 Vbeta and 13 Jbeta primers. Produced via immunoSEQ multiplex PCR; TCRdb's table is partial and in-frame only. The sample yields tens of thousands of clones, about 82% seen once. The CDR3 runs 13 residues. The germline V gene encodes CDR1 PRHDT and CDR2 FYEKMQ (reference sequence). The V end was cut by 6 bases, the J end by 8 bases, with 16 bases between. Concerning this clone: The antigen remains undetermined.

Material for sequencing was PBMCs. The J gene is TRBJ1-2, the V gene TRBV13; a weak D match, TRBD1 (6 bases). The source of this sequence is a woman aged 30 to 39 in good health and CMV-seronegative. The CDR3 region is CASRKQGFEGYTF. For the CDR3, the DNA is TGTGCCAGCAGGAAACAGGGTTTCGAAGGCTACACCTTC.